These T cell receptor beta chains were read from a single sample in a study of beta chain features in type 1 diabetes. Clones were read by immunoSEQ multiplex PCR, and TCRdb kept only the in-frame ones, dropping some. The sample holds about 320,000 clones, less than 15% seen once. The sequencing input was central memory CD4+ T cells from blood. Receptors were obtained from a man aged 25 to 40 in good health. The CDR3 runs from the conserved cysteine through the conserved F or W. D genes are given only for firm matches. Clone sizes are given selectively: once, few, many, or a class where the clone is expanded.

v_call,j_call,d_call,clone_size,cdr3_nt,cdr3_aa
TRBV9,TRBJ2-2,.,few,TGTGCCAGCAGCGTAGGGGCTGGGCCGGGCAACGGGGAGCTGTTTTTT,CASSVGAGPGNGELFF
TRBV18,TRBJ2-3,.,.,TGTGCCAGCTCAACACCCTCCGATACGCAGTATTTT,CASSTPSDTQYF
TRBV6-6,TRBJ2-3,.,.,TGTGCCAGCACCCTCAGCACAGATACGCAGTATTTT,CASTLSTDTQYF
TRBV4-3,TRBJ1-5,.,few,TGCGCCAGCAGCCGTGCGGTTACCAATCAGCCCCAGCATTTT,CASSRAVTNQPQHF
TRBV27,TRBJ2-7,.,.,TGTGCCAGCAGTTTGGGCGGTTATTCCTACGAGCAGTACTTC,CASSLGGYSYEQYF
TRBV4-1,TRBJ2-1,.,many,TGCGCCAGCAGCCGGGCGCAGGGGTACAATGAGCAGTTCTTC,CASSRAQGYNEQFF
TRBV5-4,TRBJ2-2,.,.,TGTGCCAGCAGCTCGGAAGACAGGATCACCGGGGAGCTGTTTTTT,CASSSEDRITGELFF
TRBV7-2,TRBJ1-5,.,few,TGTGCCAGCAGCTTAGGACCCCAGGCCCGGTATCAGCCCCAGCATTTT,CASSLGPQARYQPQHF
TRBV12-5,TRBJ1-6,TRBD1,.,TGTGCTAGTGGTTTGGCGTCAGGGGGCAACGGTTCACCCCTCCACTTT,CASGLASGGNGSPLHF
TRBV19,TRBJ2-1,.,many,TGTGCCAGTTTGTTCCATGAGCAGTTCTTC,CASLFHEQFF
TRBV11-3,TRBJ2-5,.,.,TGTGCCAGCAGCTTAGCAGAGGGAGAGACCCAGTACTTC,CASSLAEGETQYF
TRBV11-3,TRBJ2-2,.,few,TGTGCCAGCAGCTCCGGTGGCGGCAACACCGGGGAGCTGTTTTTT,CASSSGGGNTGELFF
TRBV4-1,TRBJ1-2,.,few,TGCGCCAGCAGCCAAGATCTCGGCTCGGGAGGGGGCTACACCTTC,CASSQDLGSGGGYTF
TRBV19,TRBJ1-5,.,few,TGTGCGAGTACCCGAATGTGGACGGGGAATCAGCCCCAGCATTTT,CASTRMWTGNQPQHF
TRBV5-5,TRBJ2-2,.,few,TGTGCCAGCAGCTTGGTTGGGACGCGGAACACCGGGGAGCTGTTTTTT,CASSLVGTRNTGELFF